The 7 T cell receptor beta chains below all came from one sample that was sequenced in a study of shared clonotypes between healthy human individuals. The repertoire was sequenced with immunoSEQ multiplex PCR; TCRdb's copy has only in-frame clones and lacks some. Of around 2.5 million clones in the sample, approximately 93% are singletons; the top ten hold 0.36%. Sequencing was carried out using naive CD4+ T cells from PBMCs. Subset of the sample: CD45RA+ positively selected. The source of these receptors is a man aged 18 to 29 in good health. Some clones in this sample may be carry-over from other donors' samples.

The CDR3 spells CASSYRGSGELFF. CDR3 DNA sequence: TGTGCCAGCAGTTACAGGGGTTCTGGGGAGCTGTTTTTT. The chain links TRBV6-5 to TRBJ2-2; TRBD1 is a possible D gene (5 bases). From germline, CDR1 is MNHEY and CDR2 SVGAGI. Trimming removed 2 bases at V and 8 bases at J, with 9 bases between. The CDR3 has 13 amino acids.

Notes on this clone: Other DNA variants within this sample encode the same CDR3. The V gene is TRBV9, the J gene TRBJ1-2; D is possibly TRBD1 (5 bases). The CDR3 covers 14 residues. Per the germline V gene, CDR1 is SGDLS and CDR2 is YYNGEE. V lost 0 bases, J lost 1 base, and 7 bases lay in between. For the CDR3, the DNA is TGTGCCAGCAGCGTAGGTCAGGGTAACTATGGCTACACCTTC. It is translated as CASSVGQGNYGYTF.

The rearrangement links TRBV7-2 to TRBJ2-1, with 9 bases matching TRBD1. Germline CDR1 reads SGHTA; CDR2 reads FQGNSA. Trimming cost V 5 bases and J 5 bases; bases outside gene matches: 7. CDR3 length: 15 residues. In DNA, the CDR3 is TGTGCCAGCAGCCCCGGGACAGGGAGGGACAATGAGCAGTTCTTC. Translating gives CASSPGTGRDNEQFF.

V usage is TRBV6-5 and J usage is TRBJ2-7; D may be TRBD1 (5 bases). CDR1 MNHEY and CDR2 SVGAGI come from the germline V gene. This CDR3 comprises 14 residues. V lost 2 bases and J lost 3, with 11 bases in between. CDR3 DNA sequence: TGTGCCAGCAGTTACAGGGGCGAGGTCTACGAGCAGTACTTC. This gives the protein CASSYRGEVYEQYF.

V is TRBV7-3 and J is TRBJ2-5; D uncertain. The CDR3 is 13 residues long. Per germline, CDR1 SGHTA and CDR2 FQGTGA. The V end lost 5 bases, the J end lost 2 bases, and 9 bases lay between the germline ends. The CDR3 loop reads CASSLQRQETQYF. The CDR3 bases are TGTGCCAGCAGCCTTCAGAGACAAGAGACCCAGTACTTC.

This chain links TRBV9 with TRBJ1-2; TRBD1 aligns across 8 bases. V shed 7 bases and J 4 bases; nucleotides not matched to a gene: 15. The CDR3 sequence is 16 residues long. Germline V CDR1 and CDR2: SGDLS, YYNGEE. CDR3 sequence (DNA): TGTGCCAGCCAAAAAGACGGAGGGACAGGAGCCTATGGCTACACCTTC. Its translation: CASQKDGGTGAYGYTF.

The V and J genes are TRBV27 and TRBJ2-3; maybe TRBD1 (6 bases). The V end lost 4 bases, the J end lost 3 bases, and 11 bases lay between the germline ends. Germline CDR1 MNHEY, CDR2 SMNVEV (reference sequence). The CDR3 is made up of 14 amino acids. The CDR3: CASSSPGQTDTQYF. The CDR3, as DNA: TGTGCCAGCAGTTCACCAGGACAGACAGATACGCAGTATTTT.